This T cell receptor (beta chain) is from a study of control samples from healthy donors and cancer patients. Produced via immunoSEQ multiplex PCR; TCRdb's table is partial and in-frame only. The sample records 110,000 to 150,000 clones, 75% to 95% being singletons. Germline loops: CDR1 SNHLY, CDR2 FYNNEI. The V end was cut by 4 bases, the J end by 4 bases, with 8 bases between. The CDR3 consists of 13 residues. Source material: blood. The chain uses TRBV2 and TRBJ2-1; D is unresolved. This sequence originates from a man between 18 and 29 years old in good health. CDR3 sequence reads: CASSGNSYNEQFF. Written as DNA, the CDR3 is TGTGCCAGCAGTGGTAACAGTTACAATGAGCAGTTCTTC.